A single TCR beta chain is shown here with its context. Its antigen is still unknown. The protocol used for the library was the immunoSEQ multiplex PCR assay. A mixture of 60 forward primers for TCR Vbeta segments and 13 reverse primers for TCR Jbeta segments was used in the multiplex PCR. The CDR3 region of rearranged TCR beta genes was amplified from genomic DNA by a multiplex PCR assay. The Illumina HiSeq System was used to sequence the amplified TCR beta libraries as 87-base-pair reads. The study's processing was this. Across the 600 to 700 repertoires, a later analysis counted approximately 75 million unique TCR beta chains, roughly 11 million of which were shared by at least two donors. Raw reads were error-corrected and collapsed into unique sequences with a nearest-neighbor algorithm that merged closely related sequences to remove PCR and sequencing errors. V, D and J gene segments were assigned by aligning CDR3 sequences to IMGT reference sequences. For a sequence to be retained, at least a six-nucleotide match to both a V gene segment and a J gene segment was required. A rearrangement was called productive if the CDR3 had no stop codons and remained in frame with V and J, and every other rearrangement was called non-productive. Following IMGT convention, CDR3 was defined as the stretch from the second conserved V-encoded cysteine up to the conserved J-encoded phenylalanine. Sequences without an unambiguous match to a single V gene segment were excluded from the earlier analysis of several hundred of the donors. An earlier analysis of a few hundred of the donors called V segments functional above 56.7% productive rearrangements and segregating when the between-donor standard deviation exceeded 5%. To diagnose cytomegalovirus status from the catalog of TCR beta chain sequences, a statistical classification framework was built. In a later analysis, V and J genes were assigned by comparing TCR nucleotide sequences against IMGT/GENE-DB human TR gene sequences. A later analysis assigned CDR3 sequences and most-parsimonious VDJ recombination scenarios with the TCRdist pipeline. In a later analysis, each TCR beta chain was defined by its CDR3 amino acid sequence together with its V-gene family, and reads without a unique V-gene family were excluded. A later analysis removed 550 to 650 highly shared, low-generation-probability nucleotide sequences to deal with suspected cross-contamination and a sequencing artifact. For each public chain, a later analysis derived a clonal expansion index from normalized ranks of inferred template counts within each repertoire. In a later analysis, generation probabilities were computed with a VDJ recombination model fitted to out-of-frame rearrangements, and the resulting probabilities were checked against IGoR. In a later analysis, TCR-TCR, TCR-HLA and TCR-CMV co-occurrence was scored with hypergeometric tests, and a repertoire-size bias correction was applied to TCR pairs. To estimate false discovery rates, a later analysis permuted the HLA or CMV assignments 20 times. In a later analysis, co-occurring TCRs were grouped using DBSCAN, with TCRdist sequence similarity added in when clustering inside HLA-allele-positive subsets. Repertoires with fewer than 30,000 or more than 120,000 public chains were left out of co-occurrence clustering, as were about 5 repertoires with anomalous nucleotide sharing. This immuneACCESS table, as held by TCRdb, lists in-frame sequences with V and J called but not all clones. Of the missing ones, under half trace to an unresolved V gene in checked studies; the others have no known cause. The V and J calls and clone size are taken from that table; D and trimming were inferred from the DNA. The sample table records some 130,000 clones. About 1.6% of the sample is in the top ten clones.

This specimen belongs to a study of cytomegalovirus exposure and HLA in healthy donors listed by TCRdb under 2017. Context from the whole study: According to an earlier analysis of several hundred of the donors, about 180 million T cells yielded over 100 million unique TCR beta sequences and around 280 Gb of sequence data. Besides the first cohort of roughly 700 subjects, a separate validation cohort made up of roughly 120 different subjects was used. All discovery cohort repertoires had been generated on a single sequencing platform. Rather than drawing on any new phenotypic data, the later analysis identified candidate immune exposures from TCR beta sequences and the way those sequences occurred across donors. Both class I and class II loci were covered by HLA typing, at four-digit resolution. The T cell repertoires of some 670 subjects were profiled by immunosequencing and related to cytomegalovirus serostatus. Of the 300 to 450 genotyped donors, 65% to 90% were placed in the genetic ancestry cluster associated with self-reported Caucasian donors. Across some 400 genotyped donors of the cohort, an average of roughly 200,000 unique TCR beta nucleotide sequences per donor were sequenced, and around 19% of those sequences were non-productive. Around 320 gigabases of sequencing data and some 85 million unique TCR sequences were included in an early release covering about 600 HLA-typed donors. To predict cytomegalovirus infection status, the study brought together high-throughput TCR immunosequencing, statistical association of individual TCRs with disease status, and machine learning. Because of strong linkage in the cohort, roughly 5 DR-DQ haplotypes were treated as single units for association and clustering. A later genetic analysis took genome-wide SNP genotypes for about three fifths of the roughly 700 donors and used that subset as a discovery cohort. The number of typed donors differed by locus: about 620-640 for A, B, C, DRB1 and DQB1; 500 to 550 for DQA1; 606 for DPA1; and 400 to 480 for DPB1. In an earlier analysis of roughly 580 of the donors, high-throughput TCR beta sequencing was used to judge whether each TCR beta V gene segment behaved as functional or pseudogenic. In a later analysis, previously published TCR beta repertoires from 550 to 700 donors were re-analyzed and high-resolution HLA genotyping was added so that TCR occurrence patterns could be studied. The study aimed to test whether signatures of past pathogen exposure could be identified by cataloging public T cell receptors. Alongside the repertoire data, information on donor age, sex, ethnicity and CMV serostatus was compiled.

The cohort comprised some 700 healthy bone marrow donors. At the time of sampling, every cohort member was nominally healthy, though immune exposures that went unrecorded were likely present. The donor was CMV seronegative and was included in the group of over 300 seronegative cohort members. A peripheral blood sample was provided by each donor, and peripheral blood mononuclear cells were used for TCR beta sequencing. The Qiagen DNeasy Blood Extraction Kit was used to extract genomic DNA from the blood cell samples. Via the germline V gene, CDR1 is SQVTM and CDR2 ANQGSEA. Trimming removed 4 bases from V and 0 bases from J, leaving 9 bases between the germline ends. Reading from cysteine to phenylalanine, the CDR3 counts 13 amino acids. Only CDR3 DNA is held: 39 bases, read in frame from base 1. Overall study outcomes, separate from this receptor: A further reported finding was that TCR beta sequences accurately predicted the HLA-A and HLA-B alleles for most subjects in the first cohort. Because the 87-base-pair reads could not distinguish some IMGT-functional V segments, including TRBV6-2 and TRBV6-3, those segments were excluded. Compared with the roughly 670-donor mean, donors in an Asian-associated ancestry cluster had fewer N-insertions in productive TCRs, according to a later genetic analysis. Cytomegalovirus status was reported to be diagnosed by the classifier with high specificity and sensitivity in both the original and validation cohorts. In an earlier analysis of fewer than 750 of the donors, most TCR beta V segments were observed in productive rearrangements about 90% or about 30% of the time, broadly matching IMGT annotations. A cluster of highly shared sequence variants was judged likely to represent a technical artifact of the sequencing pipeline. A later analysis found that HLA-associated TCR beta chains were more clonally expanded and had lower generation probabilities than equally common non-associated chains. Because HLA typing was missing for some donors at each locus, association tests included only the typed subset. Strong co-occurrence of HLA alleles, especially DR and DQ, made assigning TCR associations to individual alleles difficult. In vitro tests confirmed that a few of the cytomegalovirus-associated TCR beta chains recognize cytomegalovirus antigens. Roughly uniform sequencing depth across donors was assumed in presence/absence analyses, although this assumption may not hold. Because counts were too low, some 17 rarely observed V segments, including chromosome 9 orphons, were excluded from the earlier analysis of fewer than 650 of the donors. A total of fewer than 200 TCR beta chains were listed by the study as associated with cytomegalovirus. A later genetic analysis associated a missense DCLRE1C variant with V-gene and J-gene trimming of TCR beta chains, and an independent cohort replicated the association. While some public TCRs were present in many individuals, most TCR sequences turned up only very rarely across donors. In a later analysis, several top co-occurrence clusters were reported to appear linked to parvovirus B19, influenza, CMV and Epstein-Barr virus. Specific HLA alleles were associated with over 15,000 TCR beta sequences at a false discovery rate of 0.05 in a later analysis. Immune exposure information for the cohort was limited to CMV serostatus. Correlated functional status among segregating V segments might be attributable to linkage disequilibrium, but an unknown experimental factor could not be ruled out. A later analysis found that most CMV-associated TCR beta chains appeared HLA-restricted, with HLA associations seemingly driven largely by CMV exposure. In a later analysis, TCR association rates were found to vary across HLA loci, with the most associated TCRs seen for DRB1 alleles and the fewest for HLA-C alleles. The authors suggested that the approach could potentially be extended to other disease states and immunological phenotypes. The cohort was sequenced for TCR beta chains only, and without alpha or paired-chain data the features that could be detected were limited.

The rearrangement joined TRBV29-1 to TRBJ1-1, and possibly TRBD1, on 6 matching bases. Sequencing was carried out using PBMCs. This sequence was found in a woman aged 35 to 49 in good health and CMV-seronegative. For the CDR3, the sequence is CSVADSMNTEAFF. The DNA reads TGCAGCGTTGCGGACAGTATGAACACTGAAGCTTTCTTT.